The 31 T cell receptor beta chains presented below share a single source sample, sequenced in a study of blood T cell repertoires in COVID-19. Sequencing was performed with immunoSEQ multiplex PCR; in TCRdb, only in-frame clones are kept and a portion is missing. The sample records about 240,000 clones, approximately 86% being singletons. The source material was PBMCs or T cells enriched from blood (not recorded which). These receptors all stem from a woman aged 40-49 years with acute COVID-19.

As DNA, the CDR3 is TGTGCCAGCAGCGCCTCCCGGACAGGGGACATTCAGTACTTC. Its translation: CASSASRTGDIQYF. This chain joins TRBV5-4 and TRBJ2-4; TRBD1 matches 9 bases. The germline gives CDR1 SGHNT, CDR2 YYREEE (reference sequence). The trim removed 4 bases at V and 8 bases at J, leaving 7 bases unmatched. This CDR3 has 14 residues.

V gene TRBV2 combines with J gene TRBJ2-3; 7 nucleotides align to TRBD2. The CDR3 runs 15 residues. Trimming at V came to 2 bases and at J to 4 bases, leaving 6 bases not matched to a gene. Germline V lookup: CDR1 SNHLY, CDR2 FYNNEI. CDR3 amino acids: CASSEPAGPPDTQYF. Written as DNA, the CDR3 is TGTGCCAGCAGTGAACCAGCGGGGCCCCCAGATACGCAGTATTTT.

This rearrangement joins TRBV18 to TRBJ2-2; perhaps TRBD1 as D (5 bases). Germline assignment: CDR1 KGHSH and CDR2 LQKENI. Trimming removed 0 bases at V and 5 bases at J, with 19 bases between. There are 18 residues in the CDR3. The CDR3 DNA reads TGTGCCAGCTCACCACCGTCGGCAGGGAAGTTAAAAACCGGGGAGCTGTTTTTT. Translation gives CASSPPSAGKLKTGELFF.

The genes are TRBV5-4 and TRBJ1-5; TRBD1 aligns across 7 bases. Trimming removed 3 bases from V and 7 bases from J; junction bases left unmatched: 7. Germline CDR1 and CDR2: SGHNT and YYREEE (reference sequence). This CDR3 comprises 14 residues. CDR3 nucleotides: TGTGCCAGCAGCTACAACAGGGGCGAACAGCCCCAGCATTTT. It is translated as CASSYNRGEQPQHF.

The chain recombines TRBV21-1 with TRBJ2-5; the DNA was not compared with TRBD2, the D call given in the table. TRBV21-1 is deemed a pseudogene. CDR3 length: 16 amino acids. The CDR3 protein is CASSLGTSGISETQYF. The CDR3 DNA follows: TGTGCCAGCAGCTTAGGGACTAGCGGGATTTCGGAGACCCAGTACTTC.

This sequence joins TRBV4-1 and TRBJ2-1; D gene ambiguous. The V gene's germline CDR1 is MGHRA and CDR2 YSYEKL. This CDR3 contains 12 residues. V was pared by 4 bases and J by 7 bases, with 8 bases between. The CDR3 nucleotides read TGCGCCAGCAGCCTTCAGAAAAATGAGCAGTTCTTC. It codes for CASSLQKNEQFF.

This clone was observed a handful of times. The chain is built from TRBV5-4 and TRBJ2-3; 8 positions agree with TRBD2. The CDR3 is 16 residues long. Trimming cost V 0 bases and J 5 bases; bases outside gene matches: 8. Germline V gene lookup returns CDR1 SGHNT and CDR2 YYREEE (reference sequence). CDR3 amino acids: CASSLASGSVIDTQYF. The CDR3 nucleotides are TGTGCCAGCAGCTTGGCCAGCGGGAGTGTTATAGATACGCAGTATTTT.

The CDR3 protein is CSVDQGSSGANVLTF. CDR3 nucleotide sequence: TGCAGCGTTGACCAGGGGAGCTCTGGGGCCAACGTCCTGACTTTC. This chain joins TRBV29-1 and TRBJ2-6, with a weak D call TRBD1 (6 bases). The CDR3 length is 15 residues. The germline V gene encodes CDR1 SQVTM and CDR2 ANQGSEA. Trimming cost V 3 bases and J 0 bases, with 9 bases left between them.

The J gene is TRBJ1-1, the V gene TRBV10-3; maybe TRBD1 (5 bases). Germline V gene lookup returns CDR1 ENHRY and CDR2 SYGVKD. The CDR3 consists of 13 residues. V lost 4 bases and J lost 1, with 7 bases in between. CDR3: CAISADRNTEAFF. The CDR3 DNA reads TGTGCCATCAGTGCAGACAGGAACACTGAAGCTTTCTTT.

The V gene is TRBV7-8, the J gene TRBJ2-1, with 10 bases identical to TRBD2. Germline loops: CDR1 SGHVS, CDR2 FQNEAQ. After removal of 7 bases from V and 7 bases from J, the junction contained 10 bases not matched to a gene. The CDR3 length is 15 residues. CDR3 DNA: TGTGCCAGCACAACCGGGACTAGCGCGGGGAATGAGCAGTTCTTC. This gives the protein CASTTGTSAGNEQFF.

This chain uses TRBV29-1 with TRBJ2-2, with D possibly matching TRBD2 (6 bases). Germline CDR1 is SQVTM and CDR2 is ANQGSEA. Trimming stripped 8 bases from V and 2 bases from J, with 12 bases between. This CDR3 is built from 13 residues. CDR3 in DNA: TGCAGCATCCGGGACTTTAACACCGGGGAGCTGTTTTTT. Protein product: CSIRDFNTGELFF.

The chain recombines TRBV27 with TRBJ2-3; no firm D call. This CDR3 has 17 amino acids. Germline-derived CDR1 and CDR2 are MNHEY and SMNVEV (reference sequence). Trimming removed 7 bases at V and 2 bases at J, with 22 bases between. The CDR3: CASTPIVAVSTTDTQYF. For the CDR3, the DNA is TGTGCCAGCACCCCAATAGTGGCGGTATCGACCACAGATACGCAGTATTTT.

CDR3 coding DNA: TGTGCCAGCAGGGATGGACAGGGGAACACTGAAGCTTTCTTT. Amino acids: CASRDGQGNTEAFF. The chain couples TRBV6-5 to TRBJ1-1; 8 nucleotides line up with TRBD1. The junction had 4 bases not matched to a gene; V was cut back by 6 bases and J by 1 base. This CDR3 contains 14 residues. Germline V CDR1 and CDR2: MNHEY, SVGAGI.

A word on this clone: Other nucleotide sequences in the sample specify the same CDR3. The J gene is TRBJ1-2, the V gene TRBV5-1; D call uncertain. V gave up 0 bases and J gave up 2 bases, with 5 bases separating them. Per germline, CDR1 SGHRS and CDR2 YFSETQ. The CDR3 loop spans 13 amino acids. The CDR3 DNA follows: TGCGCCAGCAGCTTGGACAGAAACTATGGCTACACCTTC. It specifies CASSLDRNYGYTF.

This clone was observed once. This chain links TRBV6-1 with TRBJ2-2; D gene unclear. Germline CDR1 is MNHNS and CDR2 is SASEGT. The CDR3 has 13 residues. The V end was cut by 0 bases, the J end by 3 bases, with 2 bases between. The CDR3 reads CASSEAYTGELFF. The CDR3 bases are TGTGCCAGCAGTGAAGCCTACACCGGGGAGCTGTTTTTT.

The chain is built from TRBV28 and TRBJ2-7; TRBD2 matches at 10 bases. The CDR3 is 13 residues long. Germline CDR1 is MDHEN and CDR2 is SYDVKM. The V gene end was trimmed by 6 bases and the J gene end by 4 bases; junction bases not matched to a gene: 3. CDR3 protein: CASRRTSGYEQYF. In nucleotides, the CDR3 is TGTGCCAGCAGACGGACTAGCGGATACGAGCAGTACTTC.

This clone was found once. CDR3 in amino acids: CASSLSPGQGTRFYEQYF. The CDR3 DNA is TGCGCCAGCAGCTTGAGTCCGGGACAGGGGACCCGATTCTACGAGCAGTACTTC. The chain is built from TRBV5-1 and TRBJ2-7; 10 nucleotides agree with TRBD1. CDR3 size: 18 residues. Germline V CDR1 and CDR2: SGHRS, YFSETQ. V gave up 1 base and J gave up 3 bases; unmatched junction bases: 13.

The chain carries TRBV27 and TRBJ1-1, with no clear D. Germline CDR1 is MNHEY and CDR2 is SMNVEV (reference sequence). Trimming removed 6 bases from V and 4 bases from J, with 12 bases in between. The CDR3 spans 13 residues. The CDR3 spells CASSRNIATEAFF. CDR3 nucleotide sequence: TGTGCCAGCAGCCGCAACATAGCCACTGAAGCTTTCTTT.

This clone showed up just once. The V and J genes are TRBV5-1 and TRBJ1-2; D might be TRBD1 (5 bases). V lost 0 bases, J lost 9 bases, and 21 bases lay in between. CDR3 length: 16 residues. Per the germline V gene, CDR1 is SGHRS and CDR2 is YFSETQ. CDR3 protein: CASSLELRGASSSYTF. The CDR3 coding sequence is TGCGCCAGCAGCTTGGAATTAAGGGGCGCAAGCAGTAGCTACACCTTC.

The J gene is TRBJ2-2, the V gene TRBV9, with 8 bases lining up with TRBD2. V shed 3 bases and J 5 bases; nucleotides not matched to a gene: 6. The CDR3 is 15 residues long. In germline, CDR1 is SGDLS, CDR2 YYNGEE. This CDR3 reads CASSALAEPTGELFF. CDR3 DNA: TGTGCCAGCAGCGCACTAGCGGAGCCTACCGGGGAGCTGTTTTTT. Looking up the rest from reference TRBV9 and TRBJ2-2 gives the full variable domain: DSGVTQTPKHLITATGQRVTLRCSPRSGDLSVYWYQQSLDQGLQFLIQYYNGEERAKGNILERFSAQQFPDLHSELNLSSLELGDSALYFCASSALAEPTGELFFGEGSRLTVL.

The chain combines TRBV3-1 (or the pseudogene TRBV3-2) with TRBJ1-1; weak D call: TRBD1 (6 bases). From germline, CDR1 is LGHDT and CDR2 YNNKEL (reference sequence). CDR3 length equals 15 residues. Trimming pared 5 bases from V and 2 bases from J, leaving 15 bases between. CDR3 region: CASSKSVGANTEAFF. The CDR3 nucleotides read TGTGCCAGCAGCAAGAGCGTGGGGGCCAACACTGAAGCTTTCTTT.

J is TRBJ1-6 and V is TRBV13; 8 nucleotides agree with TRBD1. Losses at the gene ends were 4 bases for V and 8 bases for J; bases not matched to a gene: 4. The V gene's germline CDR1 is PRHDT and CDR2 FYEKMQ (reference sequence). This CDR3 has 14 residues. CDR3 sequence: CASSSDRADSPLHF. CDR3 sequence (DNA): TGTGCCAGCAGCTCGGACAGGGCTGATTCACCCCTCCACTTT.

The V gene is TRBV10-2, the J gene TRBJ2-2; TRBD2 is a possible D gene (6 bases). This CDR3 is built from 16 residues. V lost 0 bases and J 6 bases, leaving 14 bases between the germline ends. CDR1 and CDR2 from the germline V gene are WSHSY and SAAADI. The CDR3 reads CASSESGGSGSGELFF. The CDR3 nucleotides read TGCGCCAGCAGTGAGTCCGGAGGGAGTGGGTCCGGGGAGCTGTTTTTT.

V is TRBV2 and J is TRBJ2-5; 10 positions match TRBD2. The CDR3 runs to 16 residues. Germline assignment: CDR1 SNHLY and CDR2 FYNNEI. The trim removed 4 bases at V and 4 bases at J, leaving 9 bases unmatched. The CDR3 nucleotides read TGTGCCAGCAGTGCTCCTAGCGGGGGCCTGGGAGAGACCCAGTACTTC. Residues: CASSAPSGGLGETQYF.

The V gene is TRBV25-1, the J gene TRBJ2-1, with TRBD1 matching 7 bases. The germline CDR1 and CDR2 sequences are MGHDK and SYGVNS. There are 16 residues in the CDR3. V lost 3 bases to trimming and J lost 7 bases; unmatched junction nucleotides: 12. In DNA form, the CDR3 reads TGTGCCAGCAGTGATCCGCCCACAGGGGAAAGGAATGAGCAGTTCTTC. Protein product: CASSDPPTGERNEQFF.

The chain has TRBV9 and TRBJ1-1; 7 nucleotides agree with TRBD1. The CDR3 length is 17 residues. CDR1 is SGDLS and CDR2 is YYNGEE in the germline V gene. The V and J ends lost 2 bases and 6 bases, in that order; junction bases with no gene match: 16. CDR3 sequence: CASSVFYRGEYNPEAFF. The CDR3 nucleotides are TGTGCCAGCAGCGTCTTCTACAGGGGCGAATACAATCCTGAAGCTTTCTTT.

The chain employs TRBV5-1 and TRBJ1-1; D gene unclear. CDR1 and CDR2 (germline): SGHRS, YFSETQ. V shed 1 base and J shed 3 bases, with 7 bases lying between them. The CDR3 runs 13 residues. CDR3 amino acids: CASSLQRDTEAFF. CDR3 bases: TGCGCCAGCAGCTTGCAACGGGACACTGAAGCTTTCTTT.

This chain uses TRBV28 with TRBJ2-7; the match to TRBD2 covers 7 bases. The CDR3 spans 11 residues. Trimming removed 4 bases from V and 6 bases from J; junction bases left unmatched: 0. Germline V gene lookup returns CDR1 MDHEN and CDR2 SYDVKM. CDR3 amino acids: CASSSGGEQYF. The CDR3 region has the DNA TGTGCCAGCAGTTCGGGGGGCGAGCAGTACTTC.

This chain joins TRBV19 and TRBJ2-1; the match to TRBD2 covers 14 bases. In germline, CDR1 is LNHDA, CDR2 SQIVND (reference sequence). The V segment lost 9 bases and the J segment 6 bases; nucleotides outside the gene matches: 7. The CDR3 is 15 amino acids. The CDR3 coding sequence is TGTGCCAGGAGGACTAGCGGGAGGAGCTTCAATGAGCAGTTCTTC. Translated: CARRTSGRSFNEQFF.

The V and J genes are TRBV27 and TRBJ1-6; 8 nucleotides line up with TRBD1. The CDR3 runs to 17 residues. From germline, CDR1 is MNHEY and CDR2 SMNVEV (reference sequence). The V segment lost 4 bases and the J segment 4 bases; nucleotides outside the gene matches: 9. CDR3: CASSSASGGPYNSPLHF. The CDR3 DNA is TGTGCCAGCAGTTCCGCCTCAGGGGGCCCATATAATTCACCCCTCCACTTT.

The chain combines TRBV14 with TRBJ1-1, with TRBD1 identical over 7 bases. This CDR3 spans 18 amino acids. With 0 bases clipped from V and 3 bases from J, the junction kept 13 bases outside the gene matches. CDR1 is SGHDN, CDR2 FVKESK, per germline. The CDR3 DNA sequence: TGTGCCAGCAGCCAAGATAGGGGAGAGGGGGCAGGATACACTGAAGCTTTCTTT. It specifies CASSQDRGEGAGYTEAFF.